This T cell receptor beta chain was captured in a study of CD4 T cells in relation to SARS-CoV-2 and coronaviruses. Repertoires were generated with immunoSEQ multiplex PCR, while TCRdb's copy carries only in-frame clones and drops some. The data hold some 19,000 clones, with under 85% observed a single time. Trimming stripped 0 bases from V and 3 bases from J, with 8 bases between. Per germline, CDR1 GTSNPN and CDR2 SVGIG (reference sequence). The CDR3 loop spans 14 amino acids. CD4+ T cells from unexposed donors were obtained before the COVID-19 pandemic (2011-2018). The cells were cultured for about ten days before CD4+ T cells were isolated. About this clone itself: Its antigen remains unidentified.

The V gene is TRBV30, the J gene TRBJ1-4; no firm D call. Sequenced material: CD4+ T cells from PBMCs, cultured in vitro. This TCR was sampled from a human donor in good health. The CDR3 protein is CAWSVKQANEKLFF. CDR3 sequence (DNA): TGTGCCTGGAGTGTGAAGCAGGCTAATGAAAAACTGTTTTTT.